The TCR beta chain described here comes from a study of blood T cell repertoires in COVID-19. The protocol was immunoSEQ multiplex PCR, while the TCRdb copy is restricted to in-frame clones and leaves out a portion. The profile shows about 42,000 clones, roughly nine tenths of them singletons. The CDR3 is 13 residues long. Germline CDR1 reads SGHNT; CDR2 reads YYREEE (reference sequence). Trimming removed 3 bases from V and 6 bases from J, with 11 bases in between. Sequences were obtained from peripheral blood. The sequence was collected from a man younger than 45 with active or convalescent COVID-19. The chain combines TRBV5-4 with TRBJ2-3; the D is unclear. Written as DNA, the CDR3 is TGTGCCAGCAGCTCTGGCGAGAGGGATACGCAGTATTTT. It specifies CASSSGERDTQYF.